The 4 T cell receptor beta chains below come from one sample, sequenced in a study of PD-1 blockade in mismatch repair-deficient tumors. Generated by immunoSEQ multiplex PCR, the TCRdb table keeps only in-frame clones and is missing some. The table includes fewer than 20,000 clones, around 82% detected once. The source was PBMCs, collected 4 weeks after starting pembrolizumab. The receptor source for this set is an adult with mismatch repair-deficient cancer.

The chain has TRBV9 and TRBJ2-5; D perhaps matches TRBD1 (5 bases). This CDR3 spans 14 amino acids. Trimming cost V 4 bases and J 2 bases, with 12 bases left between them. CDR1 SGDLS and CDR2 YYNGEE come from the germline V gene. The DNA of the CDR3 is TGTGCCAGCAGCCCAGGGATAGGGCAAGAGACCCAGTACTTC. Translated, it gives CASSPGIGQETQYF.

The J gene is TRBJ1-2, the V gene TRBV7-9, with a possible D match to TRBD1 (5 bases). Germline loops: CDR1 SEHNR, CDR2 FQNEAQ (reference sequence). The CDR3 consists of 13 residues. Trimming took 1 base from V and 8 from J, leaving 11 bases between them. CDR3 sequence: CASSLEGSSGYTF. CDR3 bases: TGTGCCAGCAGCTTAGAGGGGTCCAGCGGCTACACCTTC.

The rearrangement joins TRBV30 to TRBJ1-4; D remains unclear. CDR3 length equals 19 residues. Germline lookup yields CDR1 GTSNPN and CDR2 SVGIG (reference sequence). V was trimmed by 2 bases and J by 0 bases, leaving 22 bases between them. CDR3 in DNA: TGTGCCTGGAGTTTTGGTCTTAGAACGTACCGATCAACTAATGAAAAACTGTTTTTT. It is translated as CAWSFGLRTYRSTNEKLFF.

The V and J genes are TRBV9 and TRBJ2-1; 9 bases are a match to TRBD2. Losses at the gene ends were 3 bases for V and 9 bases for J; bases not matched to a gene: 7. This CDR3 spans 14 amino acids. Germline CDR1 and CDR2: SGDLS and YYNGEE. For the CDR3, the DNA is TGTGCCAGCAGCGGCCGGCGGGAGGGGGTTGAGCAGTTCTTC. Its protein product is CASSGRREGVEQFF.